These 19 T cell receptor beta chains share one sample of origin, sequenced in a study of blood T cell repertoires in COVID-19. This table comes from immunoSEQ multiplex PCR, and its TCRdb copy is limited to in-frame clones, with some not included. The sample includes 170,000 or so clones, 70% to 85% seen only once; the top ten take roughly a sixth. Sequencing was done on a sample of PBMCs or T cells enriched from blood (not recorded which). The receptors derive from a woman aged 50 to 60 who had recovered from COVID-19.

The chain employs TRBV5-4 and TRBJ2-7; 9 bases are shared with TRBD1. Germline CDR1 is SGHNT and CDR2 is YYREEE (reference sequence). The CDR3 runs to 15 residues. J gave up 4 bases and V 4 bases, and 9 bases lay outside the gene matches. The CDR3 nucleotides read TGTGCCAGCAGCCCCGCCGGGACAGGGAGTTACGAGCAGTACTTC. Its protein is CASSPAGTGSYEQYF.

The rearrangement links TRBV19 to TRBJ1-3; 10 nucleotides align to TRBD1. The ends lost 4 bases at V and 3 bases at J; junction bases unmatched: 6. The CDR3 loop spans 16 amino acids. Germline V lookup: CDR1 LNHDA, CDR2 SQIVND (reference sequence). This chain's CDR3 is CASSTPGTGDGNTIYF. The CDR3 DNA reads TGTGCCAGTAGTACCCCCGGGACAGGGGATGGAAACACCATATATTTT.

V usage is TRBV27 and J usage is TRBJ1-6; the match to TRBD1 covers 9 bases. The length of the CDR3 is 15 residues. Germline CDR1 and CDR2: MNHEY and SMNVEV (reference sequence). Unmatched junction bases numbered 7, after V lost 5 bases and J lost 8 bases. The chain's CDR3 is CASSLKQGAYSPLHF. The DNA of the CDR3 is TGTGCCAGCAGTCTTAAACAGGGGGCATATTCACCCCTCCACTTT.

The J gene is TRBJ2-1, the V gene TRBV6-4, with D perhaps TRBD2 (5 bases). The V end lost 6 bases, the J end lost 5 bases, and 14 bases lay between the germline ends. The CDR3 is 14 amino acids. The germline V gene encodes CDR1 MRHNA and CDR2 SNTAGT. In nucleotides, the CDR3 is TGTGCCAGCAGCTTTCTAGGAGGAGACAATGAGCAGTTCTTC. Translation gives CASSFLGGDNEQFF.

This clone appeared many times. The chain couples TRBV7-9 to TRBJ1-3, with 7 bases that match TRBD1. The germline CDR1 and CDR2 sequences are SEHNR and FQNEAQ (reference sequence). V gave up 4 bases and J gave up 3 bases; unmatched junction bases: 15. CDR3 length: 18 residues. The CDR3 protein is CASSSKTGARFFGNTIYF. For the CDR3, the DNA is TGTGCCAGCAGCTCCAAAACAGGGGCCCGCTTCTTTGGAAACACCATATATTTT.

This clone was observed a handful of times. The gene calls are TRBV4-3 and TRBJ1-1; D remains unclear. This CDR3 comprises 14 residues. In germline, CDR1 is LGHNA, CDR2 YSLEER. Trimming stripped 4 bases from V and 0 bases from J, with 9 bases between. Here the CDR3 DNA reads TGCGCCAGCAGCCGTACAGTTATGAACACTGAAGCTTTCTTT. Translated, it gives CASSRTVMNTEAFF.

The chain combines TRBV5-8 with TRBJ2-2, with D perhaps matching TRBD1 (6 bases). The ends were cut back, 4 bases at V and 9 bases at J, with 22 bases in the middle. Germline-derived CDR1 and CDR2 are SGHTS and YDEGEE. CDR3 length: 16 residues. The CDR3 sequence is CASSPENLQGRRELFF. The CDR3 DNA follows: TGTGCCAGCAGCCCTGAGAACTTACAGGGTCGGCGGGAGCTGTTTTTT.

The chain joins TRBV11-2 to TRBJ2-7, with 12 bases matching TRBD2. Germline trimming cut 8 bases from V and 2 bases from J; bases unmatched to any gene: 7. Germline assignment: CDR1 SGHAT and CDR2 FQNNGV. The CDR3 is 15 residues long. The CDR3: CASAGASGRAYEQYF. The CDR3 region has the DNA TGTGCCAGCGCTGGGGCTAGCGGGAGGGCCTACGAGCAGTACTTC.

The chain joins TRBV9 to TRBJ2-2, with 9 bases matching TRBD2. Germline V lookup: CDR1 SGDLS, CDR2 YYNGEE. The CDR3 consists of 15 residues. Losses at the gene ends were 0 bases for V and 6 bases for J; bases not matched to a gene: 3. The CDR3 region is CASSVVSGSAGELFF. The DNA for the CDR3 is TGTGCCAGCAGCGTAGTTAGCGGGAGCGCCGGGGAGCTGTTTTTT. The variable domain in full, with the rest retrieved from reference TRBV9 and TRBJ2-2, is DSGVTQTPKHLITATGQRVTLRCSPRSGDLSVYWYQQSLDQGLQFLIQYYNGEERAKGNILERFSAQQFPDLHSELNLSSLELGDSALYFCASSVVSGSAGELFFGEGSRLTVL.

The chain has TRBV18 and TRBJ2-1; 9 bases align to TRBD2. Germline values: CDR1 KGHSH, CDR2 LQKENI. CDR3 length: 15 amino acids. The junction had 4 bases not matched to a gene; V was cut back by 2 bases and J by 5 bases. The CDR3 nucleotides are TGTGCCAGCTCACCAGCACTAGCGGGCCACAATGAGCAGTTCTTC. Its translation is CASSPALAGHNEQFF.

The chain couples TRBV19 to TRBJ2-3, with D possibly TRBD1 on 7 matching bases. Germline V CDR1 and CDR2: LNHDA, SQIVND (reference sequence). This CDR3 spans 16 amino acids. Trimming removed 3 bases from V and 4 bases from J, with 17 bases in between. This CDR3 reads CASSMGRARGADTQYF. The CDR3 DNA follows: TGTGCCAGTAGTATGGGAAGGGCCAGGGGGGCAGATACGCAGTATTTT. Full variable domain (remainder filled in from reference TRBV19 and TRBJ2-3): DGGITQSPKYLFRKEGQNVTLSCEQNLNHDAMYWYRQDPGQGLRLIYYSQIVNDFQKGDIAEGYSVSREKKESFPLTVTSAQKNPTAFYLCASSMGRARGADTQYFGPGTRLTVL.

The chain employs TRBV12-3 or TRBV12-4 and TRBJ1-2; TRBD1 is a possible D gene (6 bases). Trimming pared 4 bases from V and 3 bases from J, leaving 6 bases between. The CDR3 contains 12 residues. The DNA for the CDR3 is TGTGCCAGCAGTTGGACAGACTATGGCTACACCTTC. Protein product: CASSWTDYGYTF.

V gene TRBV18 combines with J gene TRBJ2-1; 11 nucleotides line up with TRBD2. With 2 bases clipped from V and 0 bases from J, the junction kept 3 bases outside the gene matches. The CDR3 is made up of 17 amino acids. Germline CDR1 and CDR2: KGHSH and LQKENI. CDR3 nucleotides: TGTGCCAGCTCACCAGCTCTAGCGGGGGGCTCCTACAATGAGCAGTTCTTC. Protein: CASSPALAGGSYNEQFF. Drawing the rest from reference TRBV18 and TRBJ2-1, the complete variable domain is NAGVMQNPRHLVRRRGQEARLRCSPMKGHSHVYWYRQLPEEGLKFMVYLQKENIIDESGMPKERFSAEFPKEGPSILRIQQVVRGDSAAYFCASSPALAGGSYNEQFFGPGTRLTVL.

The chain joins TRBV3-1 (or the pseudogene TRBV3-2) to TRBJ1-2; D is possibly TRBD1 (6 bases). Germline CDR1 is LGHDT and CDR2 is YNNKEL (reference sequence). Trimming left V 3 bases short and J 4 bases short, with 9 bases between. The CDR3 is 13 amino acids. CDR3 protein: CASSQEDSYGYTF. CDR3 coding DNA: TGTGCCAGCAGCCAGGAGGACAGCTATGGCTACACCTTC.

In nucleotides, the CDR3 is TGTGCCAGCAGCCATACCGGGACAGCTAAGACCTACGAGCAGTACTTC. Its protein product is CASSHTGTAKTYEQYF. The V call is TRBV3-1 (or the pseudogene TRBV3-2), the J call TRBJ2-7; 7 bases fit TRBD1. The junction had 10 bases not matched to a gene; V was cut back by 3 bases and J by 2 bases. Germline V gene lookup returns CDR1 LGHDT and CDR2 YNNKEL (reference sequence). The CDR3 has 16 amino acids.

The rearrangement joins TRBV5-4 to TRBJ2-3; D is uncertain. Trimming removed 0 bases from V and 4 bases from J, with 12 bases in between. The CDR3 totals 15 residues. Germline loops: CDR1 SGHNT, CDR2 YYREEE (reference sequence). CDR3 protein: CASSLEGVFADTQYF. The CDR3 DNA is TGTGCCAGCAGCTTGGAAGGAGTTTTTGCAGATACGCAGTATTTT.

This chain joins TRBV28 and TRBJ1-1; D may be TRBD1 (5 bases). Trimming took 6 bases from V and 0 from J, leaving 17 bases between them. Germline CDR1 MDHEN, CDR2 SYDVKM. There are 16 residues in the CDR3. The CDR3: CASRDNRQSMNTEAFF. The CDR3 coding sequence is TGTGCCAGCAGAGACAATCGACAGAGTATGAACACTGAAGCTTTCTTT.

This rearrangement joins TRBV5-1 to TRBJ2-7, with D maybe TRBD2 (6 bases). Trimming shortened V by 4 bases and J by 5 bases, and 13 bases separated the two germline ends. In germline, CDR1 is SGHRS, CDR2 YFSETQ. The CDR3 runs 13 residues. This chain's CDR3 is CASSPGRIHEQYF. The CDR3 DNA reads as TGCGCCAGCAGCCCGGGGAGGATCCACGAGCAGTACTTC.

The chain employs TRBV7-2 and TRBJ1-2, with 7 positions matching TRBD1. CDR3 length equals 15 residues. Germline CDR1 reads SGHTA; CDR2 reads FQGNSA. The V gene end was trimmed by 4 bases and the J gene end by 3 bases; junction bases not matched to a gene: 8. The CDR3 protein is CASSSRTGGDYGYTF. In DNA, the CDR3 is TGTGCCAGCAGCTCCCGGACAGGAGGGGACTATGGCTACACCTTC. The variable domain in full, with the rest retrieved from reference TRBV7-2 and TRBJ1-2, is GAGVSQSPSNKVTEKGKDVELRCDPISGHTALYWYRQSLGQGLEFLIYFQGNSAPDKSGLPSDRFSAERTGGSVSTLTIQRTQQEDSAVYLCASSSRTGGDYGYTFGSGTRLTVV.